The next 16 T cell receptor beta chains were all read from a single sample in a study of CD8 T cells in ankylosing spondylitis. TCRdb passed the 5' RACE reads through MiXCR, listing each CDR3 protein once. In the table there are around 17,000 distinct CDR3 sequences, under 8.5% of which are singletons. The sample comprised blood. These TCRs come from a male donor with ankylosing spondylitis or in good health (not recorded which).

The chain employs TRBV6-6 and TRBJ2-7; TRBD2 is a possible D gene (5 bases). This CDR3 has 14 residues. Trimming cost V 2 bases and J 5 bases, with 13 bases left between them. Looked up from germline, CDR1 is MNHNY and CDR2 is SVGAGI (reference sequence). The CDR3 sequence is CASSYEGSSNEQYF. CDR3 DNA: TGTGCCAGCAGTTACGAAGGGAGTAGCAACGAGCAGTACTTC.

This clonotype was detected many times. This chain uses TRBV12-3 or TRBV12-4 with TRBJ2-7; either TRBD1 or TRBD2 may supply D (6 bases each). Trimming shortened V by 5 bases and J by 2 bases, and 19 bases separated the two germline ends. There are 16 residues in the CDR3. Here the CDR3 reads CASSRMGGAQPYEQYF. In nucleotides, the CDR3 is TGTGCCAGCAGTAGAATGGGGGGCGCGCAGCCCTACGAGCAGTACTTC.

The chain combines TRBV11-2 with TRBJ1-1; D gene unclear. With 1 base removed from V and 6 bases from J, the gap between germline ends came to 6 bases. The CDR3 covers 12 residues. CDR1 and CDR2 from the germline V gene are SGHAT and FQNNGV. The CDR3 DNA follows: TGTGCCAGCAGCTTAGTGGGATCTGAAGCTTTCTTT. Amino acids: CASSLVGSEAFF.

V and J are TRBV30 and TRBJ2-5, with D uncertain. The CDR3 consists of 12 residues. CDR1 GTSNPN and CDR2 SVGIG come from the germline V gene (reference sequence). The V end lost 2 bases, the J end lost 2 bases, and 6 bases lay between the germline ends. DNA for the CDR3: TGTGCCTGGAGTTTGAGTCAAGAGACCCAGTACTTC. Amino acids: CAWSLSQETQYF.

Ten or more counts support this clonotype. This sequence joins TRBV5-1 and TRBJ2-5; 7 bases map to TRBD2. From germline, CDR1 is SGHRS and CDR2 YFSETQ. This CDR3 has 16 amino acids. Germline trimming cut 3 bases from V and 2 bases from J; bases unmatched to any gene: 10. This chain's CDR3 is CASSWLLLAQQETQYF. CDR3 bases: TGCGCCAGCAGCTGGCTGCTACTAGCGCAACAAGAGACCCAGTACTTC.

DNA of the CDR3: TGCAGTGCTCACTCCGGGACAGGGTTGAATGAGCAGTTCTTC. This sequence encodes CSAHSGTGLNEQFF. The chain carries TRBV20-1 and TRBJ2-1; TRBD1 agrees at 9 bases. Germline CDR1 is DFQATT and CDR2 is SNEGSKA (reference sequence). CDR3 length: 14 residues. V lost 5 bases to trimming and J lost 7 bases; unmatched junction nucleotides: 9.

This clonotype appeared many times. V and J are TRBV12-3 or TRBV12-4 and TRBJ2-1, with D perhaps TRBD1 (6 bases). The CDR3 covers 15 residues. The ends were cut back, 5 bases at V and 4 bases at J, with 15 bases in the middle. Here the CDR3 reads CASSPRGSLYNEQFF. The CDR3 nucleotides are TGTGCCAGCAGTCCCAGGGGAAGCCTTTACAATGAGCAGTTCTTC.

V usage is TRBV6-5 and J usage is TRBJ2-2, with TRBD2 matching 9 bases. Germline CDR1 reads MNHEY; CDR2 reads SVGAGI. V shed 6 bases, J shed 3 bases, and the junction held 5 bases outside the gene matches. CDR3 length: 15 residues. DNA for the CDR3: TGTGCCAGCAGGCCTAGCGGGGAAGACACCGGGGAGCTGTTTTTT. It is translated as CASRPSGEDTGELFF.

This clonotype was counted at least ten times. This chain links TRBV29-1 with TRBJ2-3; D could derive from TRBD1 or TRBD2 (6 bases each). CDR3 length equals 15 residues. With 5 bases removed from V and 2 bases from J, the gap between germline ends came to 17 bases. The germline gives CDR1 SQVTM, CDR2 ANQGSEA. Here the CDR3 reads CSVLGGQIPTDTQYF. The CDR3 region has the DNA TGCAGCGTTTTGGGGGGACAAATTCCCACAGATACGCAGTATTTT.

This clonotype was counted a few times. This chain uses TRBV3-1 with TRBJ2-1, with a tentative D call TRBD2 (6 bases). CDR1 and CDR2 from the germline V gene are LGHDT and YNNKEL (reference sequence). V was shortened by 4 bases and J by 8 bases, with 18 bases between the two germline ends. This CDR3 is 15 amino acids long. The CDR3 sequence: CASSRQRLASDEQFF. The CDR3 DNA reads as TGTGCCAGCAGCCGACAGAGGTTGGCTAGCGATGAGCAGTTCTTC.

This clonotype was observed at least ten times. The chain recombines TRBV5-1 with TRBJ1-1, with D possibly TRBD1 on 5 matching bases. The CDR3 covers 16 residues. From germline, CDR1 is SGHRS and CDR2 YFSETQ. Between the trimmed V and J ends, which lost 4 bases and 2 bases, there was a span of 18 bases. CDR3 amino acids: CASSTVRMGGNTEAFF. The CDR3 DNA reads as TGCGCCAGCAGCACCGTGAGGATGGGGGGAAACACTGAAGCTTTCTTT. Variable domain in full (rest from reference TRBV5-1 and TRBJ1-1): KAGVTQTPRYLIKTRGQQVTLSCSPISGHRSVSWYQQTPGQGLQFLFEYFSETQRNKGNFPGRFSGRQFSNSRSEMNVSTLELGDSALYLCASSTVRMGGNTEAFFGQGTRLTVV.

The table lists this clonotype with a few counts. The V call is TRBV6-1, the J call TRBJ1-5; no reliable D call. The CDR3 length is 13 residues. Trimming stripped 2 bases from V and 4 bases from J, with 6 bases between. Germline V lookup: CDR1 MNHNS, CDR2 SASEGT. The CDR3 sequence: CASSESWNQPQHF. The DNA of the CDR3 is TGTGCCAGCAGTGAATCTTGGAATCAGCCCCAGCATTTT.

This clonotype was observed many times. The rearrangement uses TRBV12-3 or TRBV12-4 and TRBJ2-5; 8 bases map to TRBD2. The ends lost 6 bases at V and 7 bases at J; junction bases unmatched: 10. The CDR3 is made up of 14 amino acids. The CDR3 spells CASSPGGLVLTQYF. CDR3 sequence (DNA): TGTGCCAGCAGCCCTGGGGGACTAGTACTGACCCAGTACTTC.

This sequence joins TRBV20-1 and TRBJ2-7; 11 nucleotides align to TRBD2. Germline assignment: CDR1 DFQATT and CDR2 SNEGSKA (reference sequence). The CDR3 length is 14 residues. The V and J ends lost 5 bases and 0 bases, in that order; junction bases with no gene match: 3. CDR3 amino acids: CSALAGGSSYEQYV. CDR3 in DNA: TGCAGTGCTTTAGCGGGGGGGAGCTCCTACGAGCAGTACGTC.

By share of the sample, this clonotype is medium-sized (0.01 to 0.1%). The CDR3, as DNA: TGTGCCAGCAGAGACCGGACAGGGGGGTCCTACGAGCAGTACGTC. Protein sequence: CASRDRTGGSYEQYV. The chain recombines TRBV6-6 with TRBJ2-7; 10 bases map to TRBD1. The length of the CDR3 is 15 residues. Germline CDR1 reads MNHNY; CDR2 reads SVGAGI (reference sequence). J was trimmed by 1 base and V by 6 bases; bases with no gene match: 6.

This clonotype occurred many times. Here the CDR3 DNA reads TGTGCCAGCAGTGTGGGACAGGGACGGCAGCCCCAGCATTTT. Residues: CASSVGQGRQPQHF. The chain recombines TRBV28 with TRBJ1-5; TRBD1 aligns across 9 bases. CDR1 and CDR2 from the germline V gene are MDHEN and SYDVKM. The CDR3 has 14 amino acids. V dropped 5 bases and J dropped 7; count of bases not matched to a gene: 6.